This T cell receptor delta chain was identified during a study of Vδ1+ human thymocytes. Study-wide findings and caveats: TRG sequences recurred across donors, whereas TRD sequences stayed essentially private. Thymic TRG and TRD repertoires appeared highly polyclonal. Approximately 20% of thymic delta-chain sequences were Vdelta2, with few Vdelta3, unlike blood Vdelta1+ controls. The authors advised highly purified populations and single-cell validation.

With regard to this clone: What it binds is not known.

CDR1 is TSWWSYY and CDR2 is QGS in the germline V gene. The CDR3 is made up of 18 amino acids. The V end was cut by 1 base, the J end by 2 bases, with 20 bases between. The template was reverse-transcribed extracted RNA. CDR3 amplicons came from multiplex PCR with pooled V-gene forward and constant-region reverse primers. TCRdb reanalyzed the multiplex PCR reads using CATT. The table has fewer than 90,000 delta-chain clones, approximately 30% seen once; the top ten hold roughly 0.26%. This sequence was found in a boy under two years old who had congenital heart surgery. The chain has TRDV1 and TRDJ1; D is possibly TRDD2 (6 bases). The sequenced material came from Vdelta1+ gamma-delta thymocytes from the thymus. Stated subset: FACS-sorted CD3+ TCRalphabeta- TCRVdelta1+ TCRVdelta2- thymocytes. CDR3 coding DNA: TGTGCTCTTGGGGAACCGGTCCTACCGGTTGGTGGGACCGATAAACTCATCTTT. Encoded protein: CALGEPVLPVGGTDKLIF.